The next 8 T cell receptor beta chains were all read from a single sample in a study of cytotoxic CD8 clonotypes in ibrutinib-treated CLL (dated by TCRdb to the early 2020s). The library relied on the immunoSEQ multiplex PCR assay. TCRdb stores this immuneACCESS table with in-frame sequences only. Part of the clones is absent; in the studies checked, under half of the shortfall reflects unresolved V genes, and no reason is known for the rest. This sample is represented by around 300,000 clones; 80% of them were singletons. The ten biggest clones cover 6.5% to 8.5% of the sample. The source was PBMCs, collected before ibrutinib treatment. The receptor source for this set is a human donor with chronic lymphocytic leukemia.

V usage is TRBV4-3 and J usage is TRBJ2-6; 7 bases are a match to TRBD1. The junction had 4 bases not matched to a gene; V was cut back by 0 bases and J by 2 bases. Germline V gene sequence: CDR1 LGHNA, CDR2 YSLEER. The CDR3 length is 17 residues. The chain's CDR3 is CASSQDIQGAGANVLTF. The CDR3 nucleotides read TGCGCCAGCAGCCAAGACATTCAGGGGGCTGGGGCCAACGTCCTGACTTTC.

This rearrangement joins TRBV27 to TRBJ2-1; 14 bases agree with TRBD2. The CDR3 extends over 18 amino acids. The J segment lost 4 bases and the V segment lost 4 bases, leaving 9 bases of the junction unmatched. Germline CDR1 reads MNHEY; CDR2 reads SMNVEV (reference sequence). This chain's CDR3 is CASSSRTSGRTQYNEQFF. The CDR3 bases are TGTGCCAGCAGTTCCAGGACTAGCGGGAGGACCCAATACAATGAGCAGTTCTTC.

J is TRBJ1-1 and V is TRBV5-1; a weak D match, TRBD1 (5 bases). The germline V gene encodes CDR1 SGHRS and CDR2 YFSETQ. V lost 2 bases, J lost 0 bases, and 8 bases lay in between. CDR3 length: 14 residues. This CDR3 is CASSFQGVNTEAFF. The CDR3 nucleotides read TGCGCCAGCAGCTTCCAGGGAGTGAACACTGAAGCTTTCTTT.

The chain joins TRBV11-2 to TRBJ2-7; TRBD2 matches 13 bases. J was trimmed by 4 bases and V by 5 bases; bases with no gene match: 5. The CDR3 extends over 15 amino acids. Looked up from germline, CDR1 is SGHAT and CDR2 is FQNNGV. This chain's CDR3 is CASSQRTSGSYEQYF. The CDR3 nucleotides are TGTGCCAGCAGCCAGCGGACTAGCGGGAGTTACGAGCAGTACTTC.

The chain couples TRBV10-2 to TRBJ2-7, with TRBD1 matching 8 bases. This CDR3 comprises 15 residues. The J segment lost 2 bases and the V segment lost 3 bases, leaving 6 bases of the junction unmatched. Germline lookup yields CDR1 WSHSY and CDR2 SAAADI. This CDR3 is CASSDPGTGAYEQYF. The CDR3 coding sequence is TGCGCCAGCAGTGACCCCGGGACAGGAGCCTACGAGCAGTACTTC.

The chain combines TRBV6-1 with TRBJ2-3, with TRBD1 identical over 8 bases. The length of the CDR3 is 15 residues. Germline V gene sequence: CDR1 MNHNS, CDR2 SASEGT. J gave up 2 bases and V 4 bases, and 5 bases lay outside the gene matches. CDR3 in amino acids: CASSVRDRNTDTQYF. In DNA form, the CDR3 reads TGTGCCAGCAGTGTGAGGGACAGGAACACAGATACGCAGTATTTT.

In this sample, this clone turned up once. The CDR3 DNA reads TGCGCCAGCAGCTCACAGGGGGTGATAACTGAAGCTTTCTTT. Amino acid sequence: CASSSQGVITEAFF. This chain connects TRBV5-1 to TRBJ1-1; TRBD1 matches 8 bases. From germline, CDR1 is SGHRS and CDR2 YFSETQ. The CDR3 consists of 14 residues. The J segment lost 5 bases and the V segment lost 3 bases, leaving 6 bases of the junction unmatched.

This clone appeared once. This rearrangement joins TRBV15 to TRBJ1-5; possibly TRBD1 for D (5 bases). Germline V gene data show CDR1 as LNHNV and CDR2 as YYDKDF (reference sequence). V lost 3 bases and J lost 5, with 8 bases in between. The CDR3 contains 13 residues. The CDR3 loop reads CATSSTGYQPQHF. The DNA of the CDR3 is TGTGCCACCAGCAGCACAGGCTATCAGCCCCAGCATTTT.